This T cell receptor (beta chain) was recovered during a study of regulatory T cells in long-lasting Graves disease. The overall study: Persistence in Graves' disease required over 5 years of antithyroid drugs plus positive TSH receptor antibodies.

This sample's time point: persistent/refractory GD, antithyroid drugs over 5 years with positive TRAb. RNA from PBMCs was the source of the TCR library. CDR3 length: 14 amino acids. The trim removed 1 base at V and 5 bases at J, leaving 7 bases unmatched. Looked up from germline, CDR1 is SQVTM and CDR2 is ANQGSEA. Overall study findings and caveats: It was possible that the small sample size reduced accuracy.

The authors built TCR beta libraries using iRepertoire HTBI primers and Arm-PCR of CDR3 regions. MiXCR, run by TCRdb on the multiplex PCR reads, gives a single entry per CDR3 protein. The data contain 400,000 to 500,000 distinct CDR3 sequences, roughly 20% of them singletons. This clonotype was counted at least ten times. Its antigen is not identified. The specimen comprised peripheral blood mononuclear cells (PBMCs), sampled when the disease was refractory, from a patient treated with antithyroid drugs. The chain employs TRBV29-1 and TRBJ1-2; 7 nucleotides match TRBD1. The sequence was obtained from a female donor with Graves disease. The CDR3 bases are TGCAGCGTTGAAGCCCTGGACAGGAGATATGGCTACACCTTC. It encodes CSVEALDRRYGYTF.